The rows below give T cell receptor beta chains drawn from one sample of a study of a mutant IDH1 vaccine in newly diagnosed glioma. This table comes from immunoSEQ multiplex PCR, and its TCRdb copy is limited to in-frame clones, with some not included. The sample holds some 60,000 clones, approximately 87% seen once. These TCRs are of unknown antigen specificity. This specimen consisted of PBMCs, obtained from a glioma patient whose treatment included an IDH1 peptide vaccine. All receptors come from a man aged 40-50 years with glioma. Both conserved end residues are trimmed from each CDR3. D genes are given only for firm matches. Rows may omit the clone size; those that give it use once, few, many or a size class.

size,V,D,CDR3
NA,TRBV15,NA,ATSRLLGADYGYT
few,TRBV4-2,NA,ASSQDGTSYEQY
NA,TRBV18,NA,ASSPGHPTPPLGIDNQPQH
NA,TRBV6-9,TRBD1,ASRYGQGMNTEAF
NA,TRBV7-3,NA,ASSLRSGEKLF
NA,TRBV5-5,NA,ASSFGTYSNQPQH
NA,TRBV7-2,NA,ASSLSVTDTQY
NA,TRBV9,NA,ASTPVGGAGETQY
NA,TRBV10-3,TRBD1,AISERGPPTGELF
NA,TRBV7-9,NA,ASSPVWADTQY
NA,TRBV29-1,NA,SVRTDSYEQY
NA,TRBV11-3,NA,ASSFDRNTEAF
NA,TRBV28,NA,ASTRRGEKLF
few,TRBV4-1,TRBD2,ASSQIRGSTYEQY
NA,TRBV4-1,NA,ASSQETGNNEQF
NA,TRBV4-3,TRBD1,ASSQDYATGGKAGAYEQY
few,TRBV27,NA,ASSLIRGFPGYT
NA,TRBV4-1,NA,ASSQRKGGEQY
NA,TRBV19,NA,ASSRLMNTEAF
NA,TRBV14,NA,ASSPSTGTYNEQF